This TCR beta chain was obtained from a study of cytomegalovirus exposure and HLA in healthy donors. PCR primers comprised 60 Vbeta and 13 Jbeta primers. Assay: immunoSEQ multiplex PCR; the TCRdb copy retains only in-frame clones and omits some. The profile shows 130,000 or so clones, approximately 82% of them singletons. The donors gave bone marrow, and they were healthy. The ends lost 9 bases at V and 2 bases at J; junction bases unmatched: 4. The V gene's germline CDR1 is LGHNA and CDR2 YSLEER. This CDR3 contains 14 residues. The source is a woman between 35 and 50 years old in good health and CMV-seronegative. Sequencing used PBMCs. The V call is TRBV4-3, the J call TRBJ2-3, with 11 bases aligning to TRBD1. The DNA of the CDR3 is TGCGCCAGAAGGACAGGGGGCAACACAGATACGCAGTATTTT. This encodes CARRTGGNTDTQYF.